Detailed here is one TCR beta chain. This sample is part of a study of blood T cell repertoires in COVID-19. Germline loops: CDR1 SGHRS, CDR2 YFSETQ. The length of the CDR3 is 15 residues. The junction had 7 bases not matched to a gene; V was cut back by 1 base and J by 6 bases. Original data processing: Amplification of reference gene primers provided the estimated nucleated cell counts. Generated by immunoSEQ multiplex PCR, the TCRdb table keeps only in-frame clones and is missing some. V, J and clone size are those of that table, while D and trimming were read from the DNA. The table lists nearly 250,000 clones, about nine tenths of them singletons, with 1.6% in the top ten.

The TCR originated in a woman aged 55 to 70 who had recovered from COVID-19. The chain uses TRBV5-1 and TRBJ2-1; 7 nucleotides line up with TRBD1. The sequenced material came from peripheral blood. The CDR3 bases are TGCGCCAGCAGCTTGATGCAGACAGGGACCAATGAGCAGTTCTTC. Its translation: CASSLMQTGTNEQFF.